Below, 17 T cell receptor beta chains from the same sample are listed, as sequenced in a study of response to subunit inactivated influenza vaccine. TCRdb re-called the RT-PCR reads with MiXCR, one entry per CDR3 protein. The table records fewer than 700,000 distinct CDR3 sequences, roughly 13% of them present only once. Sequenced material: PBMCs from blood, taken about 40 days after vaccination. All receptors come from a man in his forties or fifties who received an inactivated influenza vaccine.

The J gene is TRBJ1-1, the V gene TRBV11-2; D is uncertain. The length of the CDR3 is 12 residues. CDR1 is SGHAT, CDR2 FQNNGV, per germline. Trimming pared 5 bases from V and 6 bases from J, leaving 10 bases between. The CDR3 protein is CASSGPRAEAFF. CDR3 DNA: TGTGCCAGCAGCGGGCCGAGGGCTGAAGCTTTCTTT. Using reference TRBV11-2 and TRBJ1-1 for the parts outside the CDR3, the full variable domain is EAGVAQSPRYKIIEKRQSVAFWCNPISGHATLYWYQQILGQGPKLLIQFQNNGVVDDSQLPKDRFSAERLKGVDSTLKIQPAKLEDSAVYLCASSGPRAEAFFGQGTRLTVV.

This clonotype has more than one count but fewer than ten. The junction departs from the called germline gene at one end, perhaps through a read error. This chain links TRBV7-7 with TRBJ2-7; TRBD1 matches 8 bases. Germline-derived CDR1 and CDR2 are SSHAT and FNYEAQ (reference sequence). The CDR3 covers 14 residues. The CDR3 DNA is TGTGCTAGCAGCTCAGGACAGGGTATGAACGAGCAGTACTTC. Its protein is CASSSGQGMNEQYF.

The CDR3 region has the DNA TGTGCCATCAGCTACACCGGGACAGTCTACGAGCAGTACTTC. Encoded protein: CAISYTGTVYEQYF. The chain employs TRBV10-3 and TRBJ2-7, with 7 bases aligning to TRBD1. This CDR3 region has 14 residues. The V segment lost 6 bases and the J segment 3 bases; nucleotides outside the gene matches: 8. From germline, CDR1 is ENHRY and CDR2 SYGVKD.

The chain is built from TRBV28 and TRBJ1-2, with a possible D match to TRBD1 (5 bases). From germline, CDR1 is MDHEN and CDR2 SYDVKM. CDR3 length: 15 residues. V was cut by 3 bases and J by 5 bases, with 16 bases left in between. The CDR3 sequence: CASSFSDTASYGYTF. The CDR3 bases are TGTGCCAGCAGTTTCTCGGACACGGCCTCTTATGGCTACACCTTC.

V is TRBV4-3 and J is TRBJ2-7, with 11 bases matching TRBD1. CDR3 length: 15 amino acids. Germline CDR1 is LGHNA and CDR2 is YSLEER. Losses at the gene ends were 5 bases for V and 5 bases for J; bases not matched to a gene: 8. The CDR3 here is CASSKDRGRLNEQYF. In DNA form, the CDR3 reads TGCGCCAGCAGCAAGGACAGGGGGCGCTTGAACGAGCAGTACTTC.

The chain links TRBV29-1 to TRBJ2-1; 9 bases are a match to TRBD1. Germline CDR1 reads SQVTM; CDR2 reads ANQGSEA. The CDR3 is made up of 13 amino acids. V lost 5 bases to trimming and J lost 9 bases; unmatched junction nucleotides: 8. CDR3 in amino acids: CSVLRDRAFEQFF. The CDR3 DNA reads TGCAGCGTTCTGAGGGACAGGGCTTTTGAGCAGTTCTTC.

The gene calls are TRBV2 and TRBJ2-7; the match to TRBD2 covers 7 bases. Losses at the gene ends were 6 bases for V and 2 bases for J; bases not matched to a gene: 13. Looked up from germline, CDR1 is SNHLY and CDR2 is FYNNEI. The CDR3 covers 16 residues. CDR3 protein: CASRSFSGRGTYEQYF. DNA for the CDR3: TGTGCCAGCAGGTCCTTTAGCGGGCGAGGGACCTACGAGCAGTACTTC.

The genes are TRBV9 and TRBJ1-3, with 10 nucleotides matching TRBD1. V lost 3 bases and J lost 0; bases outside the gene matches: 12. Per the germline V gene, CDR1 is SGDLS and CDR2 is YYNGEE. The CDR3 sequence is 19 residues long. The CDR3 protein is CASSASFPGQGFSGNTIYF. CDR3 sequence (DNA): TGTGCCAGCAGCGCCTCTTTTCCGGGACAGGGGTTCTCTGGAAACACCATATATTTT.

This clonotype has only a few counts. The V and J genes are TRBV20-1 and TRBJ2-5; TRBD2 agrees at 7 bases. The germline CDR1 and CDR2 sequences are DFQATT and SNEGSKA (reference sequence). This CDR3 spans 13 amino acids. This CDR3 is CSCWEGYQETQYF. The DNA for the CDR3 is TGCAGCTGTTGGGAGGGGTACCAAGAGACCCAGTACTTC.

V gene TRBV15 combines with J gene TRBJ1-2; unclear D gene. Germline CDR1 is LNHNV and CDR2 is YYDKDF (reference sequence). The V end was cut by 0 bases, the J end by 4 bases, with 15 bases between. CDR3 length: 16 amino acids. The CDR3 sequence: CATSRDLARSSYGYTF. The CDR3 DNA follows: TGTGCCACCAGCAGAGATCTGGCAAGATCGAGCTATGGCTACACCTTC.

CDR3 protein: CASSTRDVGNEQFF. The CDR3, as DNA: TGTGCCAGCAGCACGCGAGACGTAGGTAATGAGCAGTTCTTC. The J gene is TRBJ2-1, the V gene TRBV7-8, with D uncertain. The CDR3 consists of 14 residues. Germline loops: CDR1 SGHVS, CDR2 FQNEAQ. The V end lost 5 bases, the J end lost 7 bases, and 15 bases lay between the germline ends.

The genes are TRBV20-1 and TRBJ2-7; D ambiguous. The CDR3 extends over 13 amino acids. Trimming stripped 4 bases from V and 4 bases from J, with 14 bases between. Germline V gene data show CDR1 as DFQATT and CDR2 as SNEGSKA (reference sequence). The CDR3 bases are TGCAGTGCTACATCGGACGCGTGGTACGAGCAGTACTTC. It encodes CSATSDAWYEQYF.

The CDR3 reads CSARSPETYRNEQFF. As DNA, the CDR3 is TGCAGTGCTAGAAGCCCCGAGACCTACAGGAATGAGCAGTTCTTC. The gene calls are TRBV20-1 and TRBJ2-1, with D tentatively TRBD1 (5 bases). The V end was cut by 2 bases, the J end by 7 bases, with 18 bases between. This CDR3 contains 15 residues. Germline CDR1 reads DFQATT; CDR2 reads SNEGSKA (reference sequence).

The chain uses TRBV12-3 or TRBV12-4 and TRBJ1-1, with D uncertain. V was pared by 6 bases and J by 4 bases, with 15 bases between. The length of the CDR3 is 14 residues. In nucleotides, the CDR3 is TGTGCCAGCAGCCTAGGGAATGGGGTCACTGAAGCTTTCTTT. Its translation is CASSLGNGVTEAFF.

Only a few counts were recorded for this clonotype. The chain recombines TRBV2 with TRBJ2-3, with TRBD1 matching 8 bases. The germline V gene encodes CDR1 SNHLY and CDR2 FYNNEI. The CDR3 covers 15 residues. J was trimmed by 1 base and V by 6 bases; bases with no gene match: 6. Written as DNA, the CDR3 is TGTGCCAGCAGCGCTACAGGGGGAGGCACAGATACGCAGTATTTT. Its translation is CASSATGGGTDTQYF. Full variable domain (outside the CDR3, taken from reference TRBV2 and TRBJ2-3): EPEVTQTPSHQVTQMGQEVILRCVPISNHLYFYWYRQILGQKVEFLVSFYNNEISEKSEIFDDQFSVERPDGSNFTLKIRSTKLEDSAMYFCASSATGGGTDTQYFGPGTRLTVL.

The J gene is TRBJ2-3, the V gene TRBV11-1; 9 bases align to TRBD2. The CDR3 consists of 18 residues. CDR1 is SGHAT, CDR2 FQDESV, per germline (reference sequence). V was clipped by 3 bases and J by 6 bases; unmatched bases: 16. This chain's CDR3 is CASSFPRGGARLVDTQYF. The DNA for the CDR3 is TGTGCCAGCAGCTTTCCTCGCGGGGGGGCTCGGTTAGTGGATACGCAGTATTTT.

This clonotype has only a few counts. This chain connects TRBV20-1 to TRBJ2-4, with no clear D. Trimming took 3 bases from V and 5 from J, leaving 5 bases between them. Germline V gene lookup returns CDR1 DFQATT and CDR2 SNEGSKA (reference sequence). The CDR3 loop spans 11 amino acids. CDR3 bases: TGCAGTGCTAGGTCACAAAACATTCAGTACTTC. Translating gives CSARSQNIQYF.